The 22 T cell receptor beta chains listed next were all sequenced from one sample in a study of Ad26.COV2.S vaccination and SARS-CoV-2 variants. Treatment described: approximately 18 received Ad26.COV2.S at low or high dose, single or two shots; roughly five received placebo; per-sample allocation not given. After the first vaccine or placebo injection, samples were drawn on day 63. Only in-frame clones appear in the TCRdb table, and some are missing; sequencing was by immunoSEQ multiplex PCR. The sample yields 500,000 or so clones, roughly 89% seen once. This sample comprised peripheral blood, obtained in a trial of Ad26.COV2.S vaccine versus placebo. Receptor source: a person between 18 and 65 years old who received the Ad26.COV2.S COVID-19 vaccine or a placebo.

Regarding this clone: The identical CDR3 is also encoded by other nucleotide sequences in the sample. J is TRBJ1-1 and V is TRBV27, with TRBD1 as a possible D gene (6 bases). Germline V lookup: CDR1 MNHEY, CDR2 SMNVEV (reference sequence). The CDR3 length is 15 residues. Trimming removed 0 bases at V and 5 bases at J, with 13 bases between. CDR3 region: CASSLSDVQGTEAFF. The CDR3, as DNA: TGTGCCAGCAGTTTATCGGACGTCCAGGGGACTGAAGCTTTCTTT.

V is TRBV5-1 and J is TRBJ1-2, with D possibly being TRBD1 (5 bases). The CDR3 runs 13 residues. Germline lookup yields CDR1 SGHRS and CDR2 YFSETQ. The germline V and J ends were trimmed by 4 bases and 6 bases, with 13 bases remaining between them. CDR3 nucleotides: TGCGCCAGCAGCGAACTCCAGGGAGATGGCTACACCTTC. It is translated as CASSELQGDGYTF.

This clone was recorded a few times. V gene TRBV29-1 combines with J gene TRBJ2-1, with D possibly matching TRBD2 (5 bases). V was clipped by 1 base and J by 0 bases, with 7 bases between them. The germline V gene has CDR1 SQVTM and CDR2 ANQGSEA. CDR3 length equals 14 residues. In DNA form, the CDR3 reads TGCAGCGTTGAAGCGGGATTCTCCTACAATGAGCAGTTCTTC. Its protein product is CSVEAGFSYNEQFF.

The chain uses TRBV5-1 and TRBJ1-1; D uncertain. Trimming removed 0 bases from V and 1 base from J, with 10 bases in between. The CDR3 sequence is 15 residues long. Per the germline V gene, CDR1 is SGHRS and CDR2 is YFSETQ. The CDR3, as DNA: TGCGCCAGCAGCTTGGCCCCAGGATCGAACACTGAAGCTTTCTTT. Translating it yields CASSLAPGSNTEAFF.

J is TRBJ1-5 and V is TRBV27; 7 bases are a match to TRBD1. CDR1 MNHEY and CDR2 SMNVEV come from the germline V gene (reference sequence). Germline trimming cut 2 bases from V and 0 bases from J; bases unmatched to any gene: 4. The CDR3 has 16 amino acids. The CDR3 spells CASSLRAGGSNQPQHF. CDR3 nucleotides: TGTGCCAGCAGTTTAAGGGCAGGGGGTAGCAATCAGCCCCAGCATTTT.

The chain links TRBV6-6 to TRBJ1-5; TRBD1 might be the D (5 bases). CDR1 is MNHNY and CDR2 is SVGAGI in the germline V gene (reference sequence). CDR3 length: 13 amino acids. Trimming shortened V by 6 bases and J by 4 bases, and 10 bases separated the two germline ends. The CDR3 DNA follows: TGTGCCAGCAGACTCGACAGTAATCAGCCCCAGCATTTT. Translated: CASRLDSNQPQHF.

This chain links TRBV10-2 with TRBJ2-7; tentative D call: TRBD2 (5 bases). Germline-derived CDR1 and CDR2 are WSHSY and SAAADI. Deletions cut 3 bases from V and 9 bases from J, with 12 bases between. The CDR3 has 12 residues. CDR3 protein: CASSDGVSAQYV. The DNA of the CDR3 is TGCGCCAGCAGTGACGGGGTGTCGGCGCAGTACGTC.

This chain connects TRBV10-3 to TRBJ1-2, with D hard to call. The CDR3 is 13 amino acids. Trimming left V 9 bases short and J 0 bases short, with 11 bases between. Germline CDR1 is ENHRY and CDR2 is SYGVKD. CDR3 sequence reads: CAISDTPNYGYTF. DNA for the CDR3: TGTGCCATTTCTGACACTCCTAACTATGGCTACACCTTC.

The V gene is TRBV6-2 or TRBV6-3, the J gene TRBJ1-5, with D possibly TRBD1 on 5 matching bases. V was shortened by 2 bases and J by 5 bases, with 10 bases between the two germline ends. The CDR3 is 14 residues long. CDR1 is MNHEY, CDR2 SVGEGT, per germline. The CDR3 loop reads CASSYAGIDQPQHF. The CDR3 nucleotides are TGTGCCAGCAGTTACGCAGGGATTGATCAGCCCCAGCATTTT.

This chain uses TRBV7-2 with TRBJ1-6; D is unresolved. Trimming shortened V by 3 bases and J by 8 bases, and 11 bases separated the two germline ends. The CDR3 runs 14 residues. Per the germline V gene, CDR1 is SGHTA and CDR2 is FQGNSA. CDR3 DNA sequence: TGTGCCAGCAGCTTTTCCGGCGGGGATTCACCCCTCCACTTT. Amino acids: CASSFSGGDSPLHF.

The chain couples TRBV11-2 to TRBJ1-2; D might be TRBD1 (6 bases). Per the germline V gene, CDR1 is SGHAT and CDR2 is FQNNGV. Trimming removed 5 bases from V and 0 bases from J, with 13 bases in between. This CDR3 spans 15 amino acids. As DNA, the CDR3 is TGTGCCAGCAGCCTAAAGGGGGGCCCTAACTATGGCTACACCTTC. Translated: CASSLKGGPNYGYTF.

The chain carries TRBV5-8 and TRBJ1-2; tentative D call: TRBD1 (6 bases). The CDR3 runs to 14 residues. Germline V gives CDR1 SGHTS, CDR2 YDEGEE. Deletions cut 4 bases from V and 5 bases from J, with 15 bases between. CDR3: CASSASGQLYGYTF. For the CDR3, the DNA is TGTGCCAGCAGCGCTAGCGGACAGCTATATGGCTACACCTTC.

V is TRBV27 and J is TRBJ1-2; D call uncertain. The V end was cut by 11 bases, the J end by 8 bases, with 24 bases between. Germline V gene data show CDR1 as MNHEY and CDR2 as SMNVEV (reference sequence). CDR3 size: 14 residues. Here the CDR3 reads CAASTDPSYAGYTF. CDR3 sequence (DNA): TGTGCCGCCTCTACGGACCCGTCCTATGCGGGCTACACCTTC.

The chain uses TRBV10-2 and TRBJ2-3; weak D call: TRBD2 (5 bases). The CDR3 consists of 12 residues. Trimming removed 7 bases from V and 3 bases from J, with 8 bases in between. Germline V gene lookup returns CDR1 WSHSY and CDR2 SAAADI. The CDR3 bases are TGCGCCAGCAAATCGGGAACAGATACGCAGTATTTT. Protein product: CASKSGTDTQYF.

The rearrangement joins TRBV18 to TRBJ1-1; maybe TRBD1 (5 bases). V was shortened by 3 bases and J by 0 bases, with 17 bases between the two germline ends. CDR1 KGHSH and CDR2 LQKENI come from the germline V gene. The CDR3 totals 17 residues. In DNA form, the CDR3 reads TGTGCCAGCTCACCTCTACTGACAGAGAAGATGAACACTGAAGCTTTCTTT. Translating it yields CASSPLLTEKMNTEAFF.

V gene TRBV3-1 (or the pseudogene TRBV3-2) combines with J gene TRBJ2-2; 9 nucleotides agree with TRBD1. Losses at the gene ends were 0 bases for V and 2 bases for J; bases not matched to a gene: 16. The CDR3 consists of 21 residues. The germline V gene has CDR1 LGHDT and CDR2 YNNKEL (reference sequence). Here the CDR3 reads CASSQDRGQGSEKVNTGELFF. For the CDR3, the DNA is TGTGCCAGCAGCCAAGATCGCGGACAGGGGAGTGAGAAGGTAAACACCGGGGAGCTGTTTTTT.

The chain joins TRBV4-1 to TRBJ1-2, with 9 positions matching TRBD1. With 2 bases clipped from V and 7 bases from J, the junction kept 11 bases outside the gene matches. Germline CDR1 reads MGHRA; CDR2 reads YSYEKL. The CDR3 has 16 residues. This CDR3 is CASSQSSLNRGLGYTF. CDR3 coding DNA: TGCGCCAGCAGCCAATCTTCCTTGAACAGGGGGCTTGGCTACACCTTC.

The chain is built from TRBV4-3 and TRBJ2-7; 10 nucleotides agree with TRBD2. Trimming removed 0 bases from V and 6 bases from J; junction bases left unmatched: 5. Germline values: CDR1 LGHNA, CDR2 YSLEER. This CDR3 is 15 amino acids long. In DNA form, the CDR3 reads TGCGCCAGCAGCCAAGATCTAGCGGGAGATACCGAGCAGTACGTC. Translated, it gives CASSQDLAGDTEQYV.

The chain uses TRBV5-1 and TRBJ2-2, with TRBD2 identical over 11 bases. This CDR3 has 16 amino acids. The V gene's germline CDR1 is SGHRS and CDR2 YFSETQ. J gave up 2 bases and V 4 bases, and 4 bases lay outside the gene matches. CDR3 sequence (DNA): TGCGCCAGCAGCCAACTAGCGGGGGCCAACACCGGGGAGCTGTTTTTT. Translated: CASSQLAGANTGELFF.

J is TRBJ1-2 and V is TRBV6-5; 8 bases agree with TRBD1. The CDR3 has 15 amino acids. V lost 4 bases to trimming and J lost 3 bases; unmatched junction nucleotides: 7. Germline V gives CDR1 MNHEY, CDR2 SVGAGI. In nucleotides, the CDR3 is TGTGCCAGCAGTTCCGACCACAGGGGGGACTATGGCTACACCTTC. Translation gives CASSSDHRGDYGYTF.

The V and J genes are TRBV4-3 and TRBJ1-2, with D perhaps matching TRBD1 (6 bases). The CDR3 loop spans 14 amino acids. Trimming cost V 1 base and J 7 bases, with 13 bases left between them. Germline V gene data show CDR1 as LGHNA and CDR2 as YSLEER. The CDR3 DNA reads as TGCGCCAGCAGCCAAGTAGGGGGGGGCAGTGGCTACACCTTC. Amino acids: CASSQVGGGSGYTF.

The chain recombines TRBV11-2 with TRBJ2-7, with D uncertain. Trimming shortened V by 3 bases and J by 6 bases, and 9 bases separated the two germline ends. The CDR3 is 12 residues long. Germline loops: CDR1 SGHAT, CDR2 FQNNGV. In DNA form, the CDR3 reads TGTGCCAGCAGCTTCGGTGGGTTCGAGCAGTACGTC. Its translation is CASSFGGFEQYV.